These 17 T cell receptor beta chains were sequenced from one sample in a study of blood T cell repertoires in COVID-19. Only in-frame clones appear in the TCRdb table, and some are missing; sequencing was by immunoSEQ multiplex PCR. In the table there are under 300,000 clones, 75% to 95% of which are singletons. The material sequenced was PBMCs or T cells enriched from blood (not recorded which). Every receptor here comes from a woman in her late teens or twenties who had recovered from COVID-19.

V usage is TRBV6-5 and J usage is TRBJ2-5; D is undetermined. V gave up 7 bases and J gave up 2 bases, with 5 bases separating them. The CDR3 is made up of 11 amino acids. Germline-derived CDR1 and CDR2 are MNHEY and SVGAGI. As DNA, the CDR3 is TGTGCCAGCACGACACAAGAGACCCAGTACTTC. Translation gives CASTTQETQYF.

The rearrangement links TRBV18 to TRBJ1-1; unclear D gene. CDR1 is KGHSH and CDR2 is LQKENI in the germline V gene. V lost 3 bases and J lost 7, with 15 bases in between. The CDR3 consists of 14 residues. CDR3 DNA: TGTGCCAGCTCACCCGCAGCGGGGATCATTGAAGCTTTCTTT. It is translated as CASSPAAGIIEAFF.

The V gene is TRBV2, the J gene TRBJ1-5; 9 bases line up with TRBD1. Looked up from germline, CDR1 is SNHLY and CDR2 is FYNNEI. The V gene end was trimmed by 6 bases and the J gene end by 1 base; junction bases not matched to a gene: 7. CDR3 length: 16 amino acids. CDR3 bases: TGTGCCAGCAGAGCCGGGACAGGGACCAGCAATCAGCCCCAGCATTTT. Translating it yields CASRAGTGTSNQPQHF.

This chain uses TRBV18 with TRBJ1-2; a weak D match, TRBD1 (6 bases). Germline CDR1 and CDR2: KGHSH and LQKENI. The CDR3 has 13 amino acids. Trimming pared 5 bases from V and 5 bases from J, leaving 12 bases between. The CDR3 is CASSSTGLYGYTF. The CDR3 DNA is TGTGCCAGCTCATCCACAGGGCTTTATGGCTACACCTTC.

The genes are TRBV6-5 and TRBJ1-1, with D possibly TRBD1 on 5 matching bases. The CDR3 length is 13 residues. Per germline, CDR1 MNHEY and CDR2 SVGAGI. Trimming stripped 3 bases from V and 6 bases from J, with 11 bases between. This CDR3 reads CASSYAGVAEAFF. CDR3 DNA sequence: TGTGCCAGCAGTTATGCGGGGGTCGCTGAAGCTTTCTTT.

This chain uses TRBV5-1 with TRBJ2-5; D ambiguous. Trimming left V 0 bases short and J 1 base short, with 7 bases between. CDR1 is SGHRS, CDR2 YFSETQ, per germline. This CDR3 contains 14 residues. CDR3 bases: TGCGCCAGCAGCTTGGACGGGTTCCAAGAGACCCAGTACTTC. The encoded protein is CASSLDGFQETQYF.

The V call is TRBV9, the J call TRBJ1-5; 8 nucleotides match TRBD1. This CDR3 is built from 15 residues. Germline V gives CDR1 SGDLS, CDR2 YYNGEE. Trimming cost V 3 bases and J 3 bases; bases outside gene matches: 5. CDR3 protein: CASSGGTGDNQPQHF. DNA for the CDR3: TGTGCCAGCAGCGGCGGGACAGGTGACAATCAGCCCCAGCATTTT.

V usage is TRBV3-1 (or the pseudogene TRBV3-2) and J usage is TRBJ2-1; 7 bases are shared with TRBD2. CDR3 length: 15 residues. Trimming took 0 bases from V and 6 from J; bases not matched to a gene: 5. The V gene's germline CDR1 is LGHDT and CDR2 YNNKEL (reference sequence). In DNA, the CDR3 is TGTGCCAGCAGCCAAGAATTGGCTAGCGGCAATGAGCAGTTCTTC. Residues: CASSQELASGNEQFF.

J is TRBJ2-3 and V is TRBV6-1; TRBD1 matches 8 bases. The CDR3 extends over 15 amino acids. Germline loops: CDR1 MNHNS, CDR2 SASEGT. The junction had 3 bases not matched to a gene; V was cut back by 2 bases and J by 2 bases. The CDR3 DNA reads as TGTGCCAGCAGTGAAACAGGGGGTATCACAGATACGCAGTATTTT. This gives the protein CASSETGGITDTQYF.

This chain connects TRBV12-5 to TRBJ2-7; D is possibly TRBD1 (6 bases). V shed 0 bases and J shed 2 bases, with 11 bases lying between them. CDR3 length equals 15 residues. Germline V gene sequence: CDR1 LGHNT, CDR2 FRNRAP. This CDR3 is CASGLVQGRAYEQYF. DNA of the CDR3: TGTGCTAGTGGTTTGGTACAGGGCAGGGCCTACGAGCAGTACTTC.

In its sample, this clone was seen once. This chain uses TRBV12-5 with TRBJ2-7, with TRBD1 matching over 7 bases. V lost 4 bases to trimming and J lost 4 bases; unmatched junction nucleotides: 10. Germline CDR1 reads LGHNT; CDR2 reads FRNRAP. The CDR3 is 15 amino acids. In nucleotides, the CDR3 is TGTGCTAGTGGTTACACCCGGGACAGATCTTACGAGCAGTACTTC. Amino acid sequence: CASGYTRDRSYEQYF.

This clone has only one observation. This chain uses TRBV6-5 with TRBJ1-2, with 8 bases matching TRBD1. Per the germline V gene, CDR1 is MNHEY and CDR2 is SVGAGI. J gave up 6 bases and V 7 bases, and 10 bases lay outside the gene matches. The CDR3 sequence is 14 residues long. DNA of the CDR3: TGTGCCAGCACCCAAACAGGGGGGATTGATGGCTACACCTTC. Protein: CASTQTGGIDGYTF.

The CDR3 sequence is CASSSAVSLDSPLHF. CDR3 coding DNA: TGCGCCAGCAGCTCCGCGGTCAGCCTGGATTCACCCCTCCACTTT. The chain carries TRBV5-1 and TRBJ1-6; D is unclear. This CDR3 is 15 amino acids long. With 3 bases removed from V and 8 bases from J, the gap between germline ends came to 15 bases. CDR1 and CDR2 from the germline V gene are SGHRS and YFSETQ.

Concerning this clone itself: Additional DNA sequences in this sample encode the identical CDR3. The chain couples TRBV20-1 to TRBJ2-7; D call uncertain. Germline V gives CDR1 DFQATT, CDR2 SNEGSKA (reference sequence). The CDR3 runs to 11 residues. Here the CDR3 reads CSAPGPYEQYF. In DNA, the CDR3 is TGCAGCGCACCTGGCCCCTACGAGCAGTACTTC.

This clone was seen only once. V usage is TRBV1 and J usage is TRBJ2-2; no check of the table's D call, TRBD2, against the DNA was made. TRBV1 has pseudogene status. The CDR3 is 18 amino acids. The DNA of the CDR3 is TGCACCAGCAGCCAGCGTTCTAGCGGTTTTTTCAACACCGGGGAGCTGTTTTTT. Its translation: CTSSQRSSGFFNTGELFF.

On this clone itself: A junction boundary mismatches the germline segment, possibly from a read error. This chain connects TRBV10-3 to TRBJ1-2; no clear D gene. Germline-derived CDR1 and CDR2 are ENHRY and SYGVKD. CDR3 length: 12 residues. The chain's CDR3 is CATSKGGGGYTF. The CDR3 DNA reads as TGTGCCACCAGTAAGGGAGGAGGAGGCTACACCTTC.

CDR3 DNA sequence: TGTGCCAGCTCACGCGGGACAGGGAACACCGGGGAGCTGTTTTTT. Translation gives CASSRGTGNTGELFF. The chain employs TRBV18 and TRBJ2-2; TRBD1 agrees at 8 bases. CDR1 and CDR2 (germline): KGHSH, LQKENI. The CDR3 loop spans 15 amino acids. Trimming cost V 4 bases and J 1 base; bases outside gene matches: 2.